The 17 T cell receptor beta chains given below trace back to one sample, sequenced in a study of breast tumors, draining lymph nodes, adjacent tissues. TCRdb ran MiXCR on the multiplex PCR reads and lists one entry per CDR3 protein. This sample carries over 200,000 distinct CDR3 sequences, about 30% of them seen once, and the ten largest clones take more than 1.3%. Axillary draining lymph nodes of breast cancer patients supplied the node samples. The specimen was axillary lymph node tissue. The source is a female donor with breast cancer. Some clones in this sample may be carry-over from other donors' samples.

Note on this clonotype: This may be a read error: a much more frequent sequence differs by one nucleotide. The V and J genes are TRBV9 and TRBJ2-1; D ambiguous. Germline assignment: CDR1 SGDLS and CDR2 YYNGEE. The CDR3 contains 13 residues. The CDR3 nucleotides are TGTGCCAACAGCCTCTATGGGTACAATGAGCAGTTCTTC. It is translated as CANSLYGYNEQFF.

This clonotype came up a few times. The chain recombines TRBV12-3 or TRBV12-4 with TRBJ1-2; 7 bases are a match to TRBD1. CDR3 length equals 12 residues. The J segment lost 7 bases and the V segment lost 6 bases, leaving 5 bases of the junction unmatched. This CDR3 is CASSDRDGGYTF. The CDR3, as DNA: TGTGCCAGCAGCGACAGGGATGGTGGCTACACCTTC.

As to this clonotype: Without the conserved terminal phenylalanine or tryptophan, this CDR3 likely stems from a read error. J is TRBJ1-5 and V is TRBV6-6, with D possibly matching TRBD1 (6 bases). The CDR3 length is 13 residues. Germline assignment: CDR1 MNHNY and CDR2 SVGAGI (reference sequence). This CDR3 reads CASERYRDHPQHL. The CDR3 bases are TGTGCCAGCGAGCGTTACAGGGATCACCCCCAGCATCTT.

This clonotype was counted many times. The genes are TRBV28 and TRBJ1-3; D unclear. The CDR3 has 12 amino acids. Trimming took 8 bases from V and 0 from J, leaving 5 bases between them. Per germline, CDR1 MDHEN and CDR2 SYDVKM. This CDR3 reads CASAISGNTIYF. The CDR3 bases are TGTGCCAGCGCGATCTCTGGAAACACCATATATTTT. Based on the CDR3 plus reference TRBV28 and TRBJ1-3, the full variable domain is DVKVTQSSRYLVKRTGEKVFLECVQDMDHENMFWYRQDPGLGLRLIYFSYDVKMKEKGDIPEGYSVSREKKERFSLILESASTNQTSMYLCASAISGNTIYFGEGSWLTVV.

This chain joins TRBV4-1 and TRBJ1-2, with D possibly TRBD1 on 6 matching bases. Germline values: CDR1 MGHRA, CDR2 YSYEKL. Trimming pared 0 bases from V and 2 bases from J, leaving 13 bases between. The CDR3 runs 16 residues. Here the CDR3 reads CASSQDSQGLNYGYTF. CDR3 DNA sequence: TGCGCCAGCAGCCAAGATTCACAGGGTCTGAACTATGGCTACACCTTC.

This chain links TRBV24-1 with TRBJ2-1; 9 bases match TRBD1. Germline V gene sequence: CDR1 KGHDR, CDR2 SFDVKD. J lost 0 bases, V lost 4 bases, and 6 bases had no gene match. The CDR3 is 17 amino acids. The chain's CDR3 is CATSDCDRGSSYNEQFF. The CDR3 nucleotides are TGTGCCACCAGTGACTGCGACAGGGGGAGCTCCTACAATGAGCAGTTCTTC.

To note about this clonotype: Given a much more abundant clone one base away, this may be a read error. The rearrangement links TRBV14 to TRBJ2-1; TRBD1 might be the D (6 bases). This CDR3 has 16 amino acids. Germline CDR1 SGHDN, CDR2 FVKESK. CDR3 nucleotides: TGTGCCAGCAGCCAAGATACGCCTTATGGGGGCAATGCGCAGTTCTTC. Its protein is CASSQDTPYGGNAQFF. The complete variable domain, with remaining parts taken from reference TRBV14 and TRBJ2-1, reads EAGVTQFPSHSVIEKGQTVTLRCDPISGHDNLYWYRRVMGKEIKFLLHFVKESKQDESGMPNNRFLAERTGGTYSTLKVQPAELEDSGVYFCASSQDTPYGGNAQFFGPGTRLTVL.

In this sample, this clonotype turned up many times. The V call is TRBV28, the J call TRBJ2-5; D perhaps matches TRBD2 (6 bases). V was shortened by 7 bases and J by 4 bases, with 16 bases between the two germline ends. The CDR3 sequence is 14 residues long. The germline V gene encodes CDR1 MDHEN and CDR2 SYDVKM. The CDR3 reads CASILRGGGETQYF. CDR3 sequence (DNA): TGTGCCAGCATCCTTAGGGGAGGTGGAGAGACCCAGTACTTC.

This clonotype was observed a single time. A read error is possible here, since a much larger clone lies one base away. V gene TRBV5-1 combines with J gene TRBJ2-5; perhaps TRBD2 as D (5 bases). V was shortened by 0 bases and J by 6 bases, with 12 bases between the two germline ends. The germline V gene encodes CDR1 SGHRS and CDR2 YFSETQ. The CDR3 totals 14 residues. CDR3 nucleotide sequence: TGCGCCAGCAGCTTGGATGAGGGTCGAAAGACCCAGTACTTC. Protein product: CASSLDEGRKTQYF.

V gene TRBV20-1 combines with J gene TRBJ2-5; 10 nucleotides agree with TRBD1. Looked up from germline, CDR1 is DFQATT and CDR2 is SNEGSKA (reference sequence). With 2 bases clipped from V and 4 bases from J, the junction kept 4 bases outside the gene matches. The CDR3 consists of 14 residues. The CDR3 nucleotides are TGCAGTGCTAGACCAGGACAGGGGGGAGAGACCCAGTACTTC. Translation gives CSARPGQGGETQYF.

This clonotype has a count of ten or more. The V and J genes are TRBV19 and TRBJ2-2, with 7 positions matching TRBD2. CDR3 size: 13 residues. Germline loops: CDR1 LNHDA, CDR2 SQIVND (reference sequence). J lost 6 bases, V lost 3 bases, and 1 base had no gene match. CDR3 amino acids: CASSMTSSGELFF. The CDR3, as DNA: TGTGCCAGTAGTATGACTAGCTCCGGGGAGCTGTTTTTT.

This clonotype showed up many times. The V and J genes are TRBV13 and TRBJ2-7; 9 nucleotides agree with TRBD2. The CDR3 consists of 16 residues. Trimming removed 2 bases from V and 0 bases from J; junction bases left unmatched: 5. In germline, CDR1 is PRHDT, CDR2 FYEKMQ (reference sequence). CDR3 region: CASSLRASGNSYEQYF. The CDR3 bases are TGTGCCAGCAGCTTACGGGCTAGCGGGAACTCCTACGAGCAGTACTTC.

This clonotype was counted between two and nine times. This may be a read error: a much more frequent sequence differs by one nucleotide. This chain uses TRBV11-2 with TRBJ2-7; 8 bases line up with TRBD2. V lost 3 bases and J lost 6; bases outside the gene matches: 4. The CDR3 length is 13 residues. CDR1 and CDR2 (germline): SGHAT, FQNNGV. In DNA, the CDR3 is TGTGCCAGCAGCTTGGGCGGGAGGACCGAGCAGTACTTC. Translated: CASSLGGRTEQYF.

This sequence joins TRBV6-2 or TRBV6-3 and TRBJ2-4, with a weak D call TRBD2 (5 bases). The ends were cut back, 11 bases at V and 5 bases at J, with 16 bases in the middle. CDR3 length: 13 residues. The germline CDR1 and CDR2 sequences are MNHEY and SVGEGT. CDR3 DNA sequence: TGTGCCCCCAGGCACGGACTCGAAAACATTCAGTACTTC. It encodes CAPRHGLENIQYF.

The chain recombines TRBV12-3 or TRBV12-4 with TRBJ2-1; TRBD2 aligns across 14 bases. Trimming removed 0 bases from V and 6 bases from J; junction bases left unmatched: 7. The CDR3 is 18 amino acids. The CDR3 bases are TGTGCCAGCAGTTTAGCGCAAGTGACTAGCGGGAGGGCCAATGAGCAGTTCTTC. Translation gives CASSLAQVTSGRANEQFF.

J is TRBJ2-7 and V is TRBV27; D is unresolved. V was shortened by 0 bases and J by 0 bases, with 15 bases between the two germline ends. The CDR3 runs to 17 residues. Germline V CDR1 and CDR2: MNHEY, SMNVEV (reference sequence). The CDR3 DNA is TGTGCCAGCAGTTTATCCTCCCGCGGACCCGACTCCTACGAGCAGTACTTC. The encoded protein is CASSLSSRGPDSYEQYF.

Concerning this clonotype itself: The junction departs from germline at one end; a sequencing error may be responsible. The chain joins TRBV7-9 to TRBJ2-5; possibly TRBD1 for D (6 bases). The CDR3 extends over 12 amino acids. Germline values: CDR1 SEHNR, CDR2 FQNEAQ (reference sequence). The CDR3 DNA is TGCGGCGAACGCAGGGGCGGGGAGACCCAGTACTTC. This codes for CGERRGGETQYF.